This TCR beta chain was sequenced during a study of human T cells and chemical hapten exposure. The wider study: Per-sample TCR yields varied mainly from small pooled library volume differences.

Regarding time point: pre-sensitization, week 0. Regarding treatment: therapeutic diphenylcyclopropenone sensitization with weekly scalp DPC. Total RNA was isolated from unfractionated whole blood. In the original workflow: TCR counts had a median of about 100,000 per sample and spanned roughly 23,224 to 690,600. Each CDR3 protein is one row after TCRdb ran MiXCR on the RACE reads. TCRdb, not the authors, supplied the V and J calls. This repertoire shows roughly 380,000 distinct CDR3 sequences, approximately 5.1% found once; its top ten account for just over 2.5%. From germline, CDR1 is LGHDT and CDR2 YNNKEL (reference sequence). The CDR3 contains 15 residues. After removal of 4 bases from V and 6 bases from J, the junction contained 7 bases not matched to a gene. This clonotype was seen ten or more times.

This chain joins TRBV3-1 and TRBJ2-3, with 10 nucleotides matching TRBD2. The receptor comes from a woman between 45 and 65 years old with alopecia areata. Some clones in this sample may be carry-over from other donors' samples. The input for sequencing was whole blood, taken in connection with sensitization to the hapten diphenylcyclopropenone (DPC). The CDR3 DNA reads TGTGCCAGCAGCCTAGCAGCGGGGGGGCAGGATACGCAGTATTTT. Its protein product is CASSLAAGGQDTQYF.